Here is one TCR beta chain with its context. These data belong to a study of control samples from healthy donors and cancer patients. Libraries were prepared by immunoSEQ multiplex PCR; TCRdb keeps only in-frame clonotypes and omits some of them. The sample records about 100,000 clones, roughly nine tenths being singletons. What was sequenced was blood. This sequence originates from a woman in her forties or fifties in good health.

Here the CDR3 DNA reads TGCGCCAGCAGCTTCACTGAGGGGGACGCAGATACGCAGTATTTT. Translating gives CASSFTEGDADTQYF. V and J are TRBV5-1 and TRBJ2-3, with a weak D call TRBD1 (6 bases). The germline gives CDR1 SGHRS, CDR2 YFSETQ. The CDR3 has 15 residues. The ends were cut back, 2 bases at V and 4 bases at J, with 14 bases in the middle.